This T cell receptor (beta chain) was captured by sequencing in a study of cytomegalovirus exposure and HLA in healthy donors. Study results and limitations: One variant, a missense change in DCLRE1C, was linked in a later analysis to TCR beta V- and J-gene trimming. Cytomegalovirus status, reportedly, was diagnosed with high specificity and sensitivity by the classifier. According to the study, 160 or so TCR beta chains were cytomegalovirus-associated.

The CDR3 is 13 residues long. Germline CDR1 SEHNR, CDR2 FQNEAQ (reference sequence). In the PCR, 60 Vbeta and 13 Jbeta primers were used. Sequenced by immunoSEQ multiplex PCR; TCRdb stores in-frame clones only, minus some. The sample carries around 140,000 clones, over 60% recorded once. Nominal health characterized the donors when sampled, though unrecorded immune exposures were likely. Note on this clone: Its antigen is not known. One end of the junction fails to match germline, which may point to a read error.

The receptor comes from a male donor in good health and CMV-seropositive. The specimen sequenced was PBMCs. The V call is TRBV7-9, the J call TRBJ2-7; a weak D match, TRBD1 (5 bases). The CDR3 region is CSSSPDISYEQYF. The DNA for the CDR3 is TGTTCCAGCAGCCCGGACATTTCCTACGAGCAGTACTTC.